The subject of this entry is one T cell receptor beta chain. The CDR3 consists of 13 residues. CDR1 and CDR2 from the germline V gene are MNHEY and SVGEGT. V shed 6 bases, J shed 7 bases, and the junction held 5 bases outside the gene matches. The sample originates from a study of blood T cell repertoires in COVID-19. The method was immunoSEQ multiplex PCR; TCRdb's version includes in-frame clones alone and lacks a portion of them. Of fewer than 300,000 clones listed, over 75% are singletons. Donors in Cohort 3 counted as recovered after two negative PCRs, clearance, or symptom resolution. The source is a young woman who had recovered from COVID-19. Sequencing was done on a sample of PBMCs or T cells enriched from blood (not recorded which). J is TRBJ1-5 and V is TRBV6-2 or TRBV6-3; the match to TRBD1 covers 8 bases. The CDR3, as DNA: TGTGCCAGCAGCGGACAGGGCCCCCAGCCCCAGCATTTT. It translates to CASSGQGPQPQHF.